Each of the 16 T cell receptor beta chains below was sequenced from the same sample in a study of T-cell reconstitution after alpha-beta-depleted transplantation in children. The authors prepared the TCRbeta library with unique molecular identifiers. TCRdb processed the PCR reads anew with MiXCR; each CDR3 protein has one entry. The table shows roughly 150,000 distinct CDR3 sequences, with around 10% occurring only once. The sample consisted of PBMCs, taken before TCRalphabeta/CD19-depleted stem cell transplant. The source of these receptors is a boy between 2 and 10 years old with acute myeloid leukemia, due to receive a stem cell transplant.

This clonotype occurred a few times. The chain is built from TRBV18 and TRBJ2-7, with 9 bases lining up with TRBD2. Germline loops: CDR1 KGHSH, CDR2 LQKENI. Trimming at V came to 5 bases and at J to 4 bases, leaving 12 bases not matched to a gene. There are 16 residues in the CDR3. The CDR3 bases are TGTGCCAGCTCAACCGGCGGGACTAGCTTTCTGTACGAGCAGTACTTC. It is translated as CASSTGGTSFLYEQYF.

This clonotype was observed at least ten times. V is TRBV12-3 or TRBV12-4 and J is TRBJ2-5, with D perhaps assigned TRBD1 or TRBD2 (5 bases each). The CDR3 runs to 13 residues. Trimming took off 5 bases at V and 1 base at J, with 8 bases between the two ends. DNA for the CDR3: TGTGCCAGCAGTCCGGGACCCCAAGAGACCCAGTACTTC. This gives the protein CASSPGPQETQYF.

Only a few counts were recorded for this clonotype. The V call is TRBV30, the J call TRBJ1-5; possible D gene TRBD1, 5 bases. The length of the CDR3 is 13 residues. V lost 0 bases, J lost 7 bases, and 10 bases lay in between. Per germline, CDR1 GTSNPN and CDR2 SVGIG (reference sequence). CDR3: CAWSVQVKQPQHF. Written as DNA, the CDR3 is TGTGCCTGGAGTGTACAGGTCAAACAGCCCCAGCATTTT.

This clonotype was seen repeatedly, ten times or more. This sequence joins TRBV9 and TRBJ2-3; D unresolved. Germline-derived CDR1 and CDR2 are SGDLS and YYNGEE. The CDR3 spans 17 residues. V shed 4 bases and J shed 2 bases, with 20 bases lying between them. This CDR3 is CASSSRTPPFTTDTQYF. Here the CDR3 DNA reads TGTGCCAGCAGCTCCCGGACCCCACCATTTACCACAGATACGCAGTATTTT.

The chain combines TRBV4-1 with TRBJ1-6; D is unclear. Germline CDR1 is MGHRA and CDR2 is YSYEKL. Trimming took 1 base from V and 6 from J, leaving 10 bases between them. CDR3 length equals 15 residues. Written as DNA, the CDR3 is TGCGCCAGCAGCCAAGTTATCGGTTCTAATTCACCCCTCCACTTT. This sequence encodes CASSQVIGSNSPLHF.

Ten or more counts support this clonotype. The J gene is TRBJ2-1, the V gene TRBV7-8; 7 nucleotides line up with TRBD1. CDR3 length equals 14 residues. Germline V gene sequence: CDR1 SGHVS, CDR2 FQNEAQ. Trimming at V came to 1 base and at J to 8 bases, leaving 5 bases not matched to a gene. CDR3 loop: CASSLVTGEYEQFF. CDR3 coding DNA: TGTGCCAGCAGCTTAGTTACAGGGGAATATGAGCAGTTCTTC.

This clonotype was observed many times. The chain has TRBV7-9 and TRBJ2-1; D is unclear. Germline CDR1 is SEHNR and CDR2 is FQNEAQ (reference sequence). The V end was cut by 2 bases, the J end by 6 bases, with 17 bases between. This CDR3 has 16 amino acids. CDR3 DNA sequence: TGTGCCAGCAGCTTACCCACTCGGAAAGCTGGCAATGAGCAGTTCTTC. Protein: CASSLPTRKAGNEQFF.

This rearrangement joins TRBV6-4 to TRBJ2-1; 10 nucleotides align to TRBD2. J gave up 5 bases and V 4 bases, and 5 bases lay outside the gene matches. Germline V gene data show CDR1 as MRHNA and CDR2 as SNTAGT. The CDR3 loop spans 15 amino acids. CDR3 protein: CASSVLAGANNEQFF. The CDR3 DNA reads as TGTGCCAGCAGTGTTCTAGCGGGAGCTAACAATGAGCAGTTCTTC.

In its sample, this clonotype was seen many times. The rearrangement joins TRBV7-8 to TRBJ2-3, with a tentative D call TRBD1 (6 bases). V was pared by 5 bases and J by 1 base, with 16 bases between. Germline lookup yields CDR1 SGHVS and CDR2 FQNEAQ. The CDR3 length is 16 residues. CDR3 bases: TGTGCCAGCAGCCGTATTCTCAGGGGCGGCACAGATACGCAGTATTTT. Its protein is CASSRILRGGTDTQYF.

The V and J genes are TRBV20-1 and TRBJ1-1, with D perhaps matching TRBD1 (6 bases). The CDR3 length is 14 residues. Between the trimmed V and J ends, which lost 3 bases and 5 bases, there was a span of 16 bases. Germline lookup yields CDR1 DFQATT and CDR2 SNEGSKA (reference sequence). The CDR3 DNA reads TGCAGTGCTAGCCCCAGGGGTGTGAGAACTGAAGCTTTCTTT. Protein product: CSASPRGVRTEAFF.

Concerning this clonotype: A much larger clone sits a single nucleotide away, making a read error possible. This chain links TRBV10-2 with TRBJ1-5; D perhaps matches TRBD1 (5 bases). The germline V and J ends were trimmed by 2 bases and 6 bases, with 20 bases remaining between them. CDR1 and CDR2 (germline): WSHSY, SAAADI. The CDR3 spans 17 residues. The chain's CDR3 is CASSEQHYGGGGQPQHF. The CDR3 DNA sequence: TGCGCCAGCAGTGAGCAGCATTACGGGGGAGGAGGTCAGCCCCAGCATTTT.

This chain joins TRBV2 and TRBJ2-2, with 7 bases lining up with TRBD2. Germline assignment: CDR1 SNHLY and CDR2 FYNNEI. Trimming took 7 bases from V and 3 from J; bases not matched to a gene: 8. The CDR3 has 15 residues. CDR3 sequence reads: CASKPGLPYTGELFF. DNA for the CDR3: TGTGCCAGCAAGCCGGGACTACCATACACCGGGGAGCTGTTTTTT.

At least ten counts were recorded for this clonotype. The genes are TRBV12-3 or TRBV12-4 and TRBJ1-2; TRBD1 is a possible D gene (6 bases). V was cut by 6 bases and J by 6 bases, with 14 bases left in between. The CDR3 covers 13 residues. The CDR3 DNA reads as TGTGCCAGCAGGAGACAGGCTTCAGATGGCTACACCTTC. Translation: CASRRQASDGYTF.

This clonotype occurred many times. The V gene is TRBV7-8, the J gene TRBJ1-1; D gene uncertain. The CDR3 has 12 residues. V lost 5 bases and J lost 8, with 12 bases in between. CDR1 is SGHVS and CDR2 is FQNEAQ in the germline V gene. The CDR3 loop reads CASSRALYEAFF. The CDR3, as DNA: TGTGCCAGCAGCAGGGCCCTTTACGAAGCTTTCTTT.

This clonotype was counted at least ten times. The chain recombines TRBV2 with TRBJ2-3, with D hard to call. In germline, CDR1 is SNHLY, CDR2 FYNNEI. Trimming cost V 8 bases and J 0 bases, with 12 bases left between them. The CDR3 covers 14 residues. In DNA form, the CDR3 reads TGTGCCAGCCTGTCCACGACTAGCACAGATACGCAGTATTTT. Its protein product is CASLSTTSTDTQYF. Drawing the rest from reference TRBV2 and TRBJ2-3, the complete variable domain is EPEVTQTPSHQVTQMGQEVILRCVPISNHLYFYWYRQILGQKVEFLVSFYNNEISEKSEIFDDQFSVERPDGSNFTLKIRSTKLEDSAMYFCASLSTTSTDTQYFGPGTRLTVL.

This clonotype occurred many times. The rearrangement links TRBV28 to TRBJ2-1; D call uncertain. Germline V gene lookup returns CDR1 MDHEN and CDR2 SYDVKM. This CDR3 region has 12 residues. Trimming removed 5 bases at V and 6 bases at J, with 8 bases between. The DNA of the CDR3 is TGTGCCAGCAGTCCCCGGCGCAATGAGCAGTTCTTC. This translates into CASSPRRNEQFF.